This section outlines one TCR beta chain sequence together with its context. Germline V gene sequence: CDR1 SGDLS, CDR2 YYNGEE. V was clipped by 4 bases and J by 10 bases; unmatched bases: 14. The CDR3 extends over 14 amino acids. TCRdb's table, derived via immunoSEQ multiplex PCR, lists solely in-frame clones and lacks some. The table lists over 200,000 clones, about nine tenths of them singletons. This entry belongs to a study of blood T cell repertoires in COVID-19. Across the study: The origin of the acute and convalescent COVID-19 samples was the United States, Italy and Spain. The analysed material was cDNA or gDNA that came from T cells, B-cell-depleted T cells, or PBMCs.

Material: peripheral blood. This receptor was identified in a man in his sixties who had recovered from COVID-19. The chain combines TRBV9 with TRBJ2-7; 7 bases agree with TRBD1. The CDR3 DNA sequence: TGTGCCAGCAGCCCCGGGGACAGCGACCGAAATCAGTACTTC. Amino acids: CASSPGDSDRNQYF. Together with reference TRBV9 and TRBJ2-7, the CDR3 gives the full variable domain: DSGVTQTPKHLITATGQRVTLRCSPRSGDLSVYWYQQSLDQGLQFLIQYYNGEERAKGNILERFSAQQFPDLHSELNLSSLELGDSALYFCASSPGDSDRNQYFGPGTRLTVT.